Reported below is one T cell receptor beta chain. The target antigen is unknown. The protocol was immunoSEQ multiplex PCR, while the TCRdb copy is restricted to in-frame clones and leaves out a portion. The sample shows more than 20,000 clones, around 83% of them seen only once. This entry is derived from a study of lymphopenia after photon versus proton radiotherapy. General study results and limits: Survival link was tested only in deceased patients; proton benefit remains a possibility. In patients who died, overall survival fell as post-nadir TCR diversity dropped more. After the lymphocyte nadir, photon-treated repertoires showed oligoclonal expansion, especially of CD8+ Temra cells. Proton therapy kept repertoires fairly stable, unlike photons, which gained effector/memory cells.

This receptor was identified in a young man with gastric cancer. The source was peripheral blood, collected from a patient treated with photon-based radiotherapy.

CDR3 sequence (DNA): TGTGCCAGCAGTGAAGTCCGGTTCTCTGGAAACACCATATATTTT. Amino acid sequence: CASSEVRFSGNTIYF. V is TRBV2 and J is TRBJ1-3; D call uncertain. CDR3 size: 15 residues. V lost 1 base to trimming and J lost 0 bases, with 7 bases between them. CDR1 SNHLY and CDR2 FYNNEI come from the germline V gene. The full variable domain, rest sourced from reference TRBV2 and TRBJ1-3, is EPEVTQTPSHQVTQMGQEVILRCVPISNHLYFYWYRQILGQKVEFLVSFYNNEISEKSEIFDDQFSVERPDGSNFTLKIRSTKLEDSAMYFCASSEVRFSGNTIYFGEGSWLTVV.